This record looks at one TCR beta chain sequence and its context. A much larger clone lies a single base off, so this may be a read error. The data are from a study of liver allograft versus peripheral blood T cells. Study overall: What was compared were the T cell receptor repertoires in transplanted livers and those in the peripheral blood of recipients.

MiXCR, applied by TCRdb to the reads, yields one record per CDR3 protein. The repertoire holds roughly 860 distinct CDR3 sequences, roughly 15% seen once, with 35% to 50% in the top ten. CDR3 size: 17 residues. The sequence was collected from a human patient who had a liver transplant. Some T cells could come from the graft donor. V usage is TRBV12-3 or TRBV12-4 and J usage is TRBJ2-3; TRBD1 aligns across 7 bases. The DNA of the CDR3 is TGTGCCAACAGTCCTTCGAGGGGGCAGTTAAGCACAGATACGCAGTATTTT. Protein: CANSPSRGQLSTDTQYF.